The 30 T cell receptor beta chains listed next were all sequenced from one sample in a study of blood T cell repertoires in COVID-19. Some clones are missing from TCRdb's copy, which holds only in-frame ones; the method was immunoSEQ multiplex PCR. The repertoire holds about 76,000 clones, with about 90% as singletons. Sequencing input: peripheral blood. Receptors were obtained from a human donor in a cohort sampled during active COVID-19.

The V call is TRBV4-3, the J call TRBJ2-7; 8 nucleotides line up with TRBD1. V shed 0 bases and J 3 bases; nucleotides not matched to a gene: 13. Germline V gene data show CDR1 as LGHNA and CDR2 as YSLEER. The CDR3 has 18 residues. CDR3 region: CASSQDLGGQGSVYEQYF. The CDR3 DNA reads TGCGCCAGCAGCCAAGATTTAGGCGGACAGGGATCCGTCTACGAGCAGTACTTC.

This rearrangement joins TRBV7-6 to TRBJ2-1; possibly TRBD2 for D (7 bases). CDR3 length: 15 residues. Germline CDR1 SGHVS, CDR2 FNYEAQ. V lost 5 bases to trimming and J lost 5 bases, with 16 bases between them. The CDR3 DNA reads as TGTGCCAGCAGCCCCTTCCGGGGGGCCCACAATGAGCAGTTCTTC. Amino acids: CASSPFRGAHNEQFF.

J is TRBJ2-7 and V is TRBV4-2, with 11 bases aligning to TRBD2. The CDR3 contains 16 residues. V lost 2 bases and J lost 1; bases outside the gene matches: 4. Germline CDR1 and CDR2: LGHNA and YNFKEQ. The CDR3 sequence: CASSQNPSGGSYEQYF. CDR3 sequence (DNA): TGTGCCAGCAGCCAAAACCCTAGCGGGGGGTCCTACGAGCAGTACTTC.

The rearrangement joins TRBV2 to TRBJ2-1, with 11 bases identical to TRBD2. Germline assignment: CDR1 SNHLY and CDR2 FYNNEI. The CDR3 runs 13 residues. Trimming cost V 6 bases and J 12 bases; bases outside gene matches: 7. CDR3 nucleotides: TGTGCCAGCAGCCTGCTAGCGGGGGGACGGCAGTTCTTC. Its translation is CASSLLAGGRQFF.

The J gene is TRBJ2-1, the V gene TRBV4-3, with no clear D. V shed 0 bases and J shed 6 bases, with 15 bases lying between them. Germline assignment: CDR1 LGHNA and CDR2 YSLEER. CDR3 size: 16 residues. The DNA of the CDR3 is TGCGCCAGCAGCCAAGATCCTCCGGGTTTGGGCAATGAGCAGTTCTTC. This codes for CASSQDPPGLGNEQFF.

This rearrangement joins TRBV21-1 to TRBJ1-1. TRBV21-1 is listed as a pseudogene. This CDR3 is built from 12 residues. In nucleotides, the CDR3 is TGTGCCAGCAGCTCCCGAGGCGGCAGAGCTTTCTTT. It yields the protein CASSSRGGRAFF.

This chain joins TRBV10-2 and TRBJ2-3; possibly TRBD1 for D (6 bases). The CDR3 has 12 amino acids. The ends were cut back, 8 bases at V and 5 bases at J, with 11 bases in the middle. Germline values: CDR1 WSHSY, CDR2 SAAADI. CDR3 DNA sequence: TGCGCCAGCCTACAGGGTGGAGATACGCAGTATTTT. It encodes CASLQGGDTQYF.

The chain recombines TRBV18 with TRBJ2-3, with 12 nucleotides matching TRBD1. The CDR3 is 16 residues long. CDR1 and CDR2 (germline): KGHSH, LQKENI. The V segment lost 3 bases and the J segment 8 bases; nucleotides outside the gene matches: 9. CDR3 residues: CASSPRGQGADITQYF. For the CDR3, the DNA is TGTGCCAGCTCACCCCGGGGACAGGGGGCTGACATTACGCAGTATTTT.

The chain carries TRBV23-1 and TRBJ2-7; tentatively, D is TRBD1 (5 bases). TRBV23-1 is given ORF status, its function remaining uncertain. V lost 0 bases and J 1 base, leaving 16 bases between the germline ends. CDR3 length: 17 residues. CDR3 protein: CASSQSQGQLISYEQYF. CDR3 bases: TGCGCCAGCAGTCAATCCCAGGGCCAGCTAATTTCCTACGAGCAGTACTTC.

J is TRBJ2-3 and V is TRBV9, with 7 bases that match TRBD2. The V gene end was trimmed by 3 bases and the J gene end by 0 bases; junction bases not matched to a gene: 7. Germline-derived CDR1 and CDR2 are SGDLS and YYNGEE. This CDR3 is built from 16 residues. The CDR3 reads CASSDRFSGSTDTQYF. CDR3 DNA sequence: TGTGCCAGCAGCGATCGTTTTAGCGGGAGCACAGATACGCAGTATTTT.

This sequence joins TRBV2 and TRBJ2-1; TRBD1 matches 7 bases. After removal of 4 bases from V and 2 bases from J, the junction contained 5 bases not matched to a gene. The CDR3 sequence is 15 residues long. Per germline, CDR1 SNHLY and CDR2 FYNNEI. CDR3 sequence (DNA): TGTGCCAGCAGTGCCGACAGGGCCGCCTACAATGAGCAGTTCTTC. This codes for CASSADRAAYNEQFF.

The chain joins TRBV18 to TRBJ2-5; TRBD1 is a possible D gene (6 bases). CDR1 is KGHSH, CDR2 LQKENI, per germline. The CDR3 totals 18 residues. The V end was cut by 2 bases, the J end by 1 base, with 20 bases between. The CDR3 region is CASSPRMSDSALQETQYF. CDR3 DNA sequence: TGTGCCAGCTCACCAAGAATGTCGGACAGCGCCCTCCAAGAGACCCAGTACTTC.

The rearrangement joins TRBV5-1 to TRBJ1-1, with 9 bases aligning to TRBD1. The CDR3 sequence is 15 residues long. Germline V CDR1 and CDR2: SGHRS, YFSETQ. The J segment lost 3 bases and the V segment lost 4 bases, leaving 7 bases of the junction unmatched. The DNA for the CDR3 is TGCGCCAGCAGCCTACAGGGGGCCCAGGACACTGAAGCTTTCTTT. Its translation: CASSLQGAQDTEAFF.

The gene calls are TRBV10-3 and TRBJ2-3; D possibly corresponds to TRBD2 (6 bases). V dropped 3 bases and J dropped 6 bases, with 13 bases sitting between them. Per germline, CDR1 ENHRY and CDR2 SYGVKD. The CDR3 contains 14 residues. For the CDR3, the DNA is TGTGCCATCAGTGAAATGGGGGGTCAGGATACGCAGTATTTT. Amino acids: CAISEMGGQDTQYF.

DNA of the CDR3: TGTGCCAGCAGTGATGGGCTAGCGGGGGGAATCGGGGAGCTGTTTTTT. Translating it yields CASSDGLAGGIGELFF. The V gene is TRBV2, the J gene TRBJ2-2; 11 bases line up with TRBD2. The germline gives CDR1 SNHLY, CDR2 FYNNEI. CDR3 length equals 16 residues. The ends lost 3 bases at V and 7 bases at J; junction bases unmatched: 7.

The V call is TRBV5-4, the J call TRBJ2-7; TRBD1 matches at 9 bases. V lost 5 bases and J lost 4; bases outside the gene matches: 7. This CDR3 is 14 amino acids long. Germline assignment: CDR1 SGHNT and CDR2 YYREEE (reference sequence). CDR3 in DNA: TGTGCCAGCAGTTCGGGACAGGGTAATTACGAGCAGTACTTC. Protein: CASSSGQGNYEQYF.

This rearrangement joins TRBV19 to TRBJ1-5, with D perhaps matching TRBD1 (5 bases). Germline CDR1 and CDR2: LNHDA and SQIVND (reference sequence). V was trimmed by 8 bases and J by 0 bases, leaving 11 bases between them. CDR3 length equals 14 residues. The CDR3 bases are TGTGCCAGTGAGGCAGGGCCTAGCAATCAGCCCCAGCATTTT. Its protein is CASEAGPSNQPQHF.

The CDR3: CASDMGQPGGTQYF. The CDR3 nucleotides are TGTGCCAGCGACATGGGACAGCCTGGTGGGACCCAGTACTTC. This sequence joins TRBV9 and TRBJ2-5, with 7 positions matching TRBD1. The junction had 13 bases not matched to a gene; V was cut back by 7 bases and J by 7 bases. The CDR3 has 14 residues. From germline, CDR1 is SGDLS and CDR2 YYNGEE.

Of note for this clone: The same CDR3 also results from other DNA sequences found in this sample. The chain links TRBV12-3 or TRBV12-4 to TRBJ2-7; D is unclear. The CDR3 runs 11 residues. Between the trimmed V and J ends, which lost 4 bases and 4 bases, there was a span of 5 bases. Here the CDR3 reads CASSSRYEQYF. In DNA form, the CDR3 reads TGTGCCAGCAGTTCCAGATACGAGCAGTACTTC.

This clone was picked up one time. The rearrangement links TRBV6-5 to TRBJ1-6; 10 bases agree with TRBD1. Germline CDR1 MNHEY, CDR2 SVGAGI. V was clipped by 6 bases and J by 14 bases; unmatched bases: 7. The CDR3 totals 13 residues. The CDR3 protein is CASRPGQGITLHF. The DNA for the CDR3 is TGTGCCAGCAGGCCGGGACAGGGGATCACCCTCCACTTT.

This clone was detected only once. This sequence joins TRBV7-2 and TRBJ2-7; 8 positions match TRBD2. CDR3 size: 14 residues. Germline V lookup: CDR1 SGHTA, CDR2 FQGNSA. V dropped 3 bases and J dropped 4; count of bases not matched to a gene: 5. CDR3 loop: CASSFTSGPYEQYF. The CDR3 DNA reads as TGTGCCAGCAGCTTTACTAGCGGTCCATACGAGCAGTACTTC.

The chain has TRBV10-3 and TRBJ1-2; D ambiguous. The CDR3 is 14 residues long. The germline V gene encodes CDR1 ENHRY and CDR2 SYGVKD. V was pared by 6 bases and J by 3 bases, with 14 bases between. This chain's CDR3 is CAIRPSPIDYGYTF. The CDR3 DNA reads as TGTGCCATCAGACCTAGTCCCATCGACTATGGCTACACCTTC.

The chain combines TRBV5-4 with TRBJ1-4, with TRBD1 as a possible D gene (6 bases). Deletions cut 4 bases from V and 5 bases from J, with 12 bases between. Germline loops: CDR1 SGHNT, CDR2 YYREEE (reference sequence). CDR3 length: 14 residues. CDR3 sequence: CASSLERGNEKLFF. The CDR3 bases are TGTGCCAGCAGCCTGGAAAGGGGGAATGAAAAACTGTTTTTT.

The chain links TRBV12-3 or TRBV12-4 to TRBJ1-1; D remains unclear. The CDR3 is 13 residues long. With 3 bases removed from V and 6 bases from J, the gap between germline ends came to 11 bases. The CDR3 region has the DNA TGTGCCAGCAGTTTTCGGGAGGATGCTGAAGCTTTCTTT. This sequence encodes CASSFREDAEAFF.

The chain links TRBV6-5 to TRBJ1-4; possibly TRBD1 for D (5 bases). The germline CDR1 and CDR2 sequences are MNHEY and SVGAGI. The CDR3 extends over 15 amino acids. V lost 7 bases to trimming and J lost 8 bases, with 20 bases between them. CDR3 in amino acids: CASNPGGGRKEKLFF. The CDR3 DNA reads TGTGCCAGCAATCCCGGTGGGGGGAGGAAGGAAAAACTGTTTTTT.

This CDR3 is CASSFGENTEAFF. CDR3 nucleotide sequence: TGTGCCAGCAGTTTCGGGGAGAACACTGAAGCTTTCTTT. The gene calls are TRBV12-3 or TRBV12-4 and TRBJ1-1; D not certain. Trimming pared 3 bases from V and 1 base from J, leaving 6 bases between. The CDR3 covers 13 residues.

The chain is built from TRBV7-2 and TRBJ2-3; the match to TRBD2 covers 8 bases. This CDR3 contains 17 residues. CDR1 and CDR2 from the germline V gene are SGHTA and FQGNSA. V lost 2 bases to trimming and J lost 0 bases; unmatched junction nucleotides: 7. The CDR3 loop is CASSLLPSGGSTDTQYF. CDR3 DNA: TGTGCCAGCAGCTTATTGCCCAGCGGGGGTAGCACAGATACGCAGTATTTT.

V is TRBV27 and J is TRBJ1-4, with D perhaps matching TRBD1 (6 bases). With 5 bases removed from V and 7 bases from J, the gap between germline ends came to 14 bases. Germline values: CDR1 MNHEY, CDR2 SMNVEV (reference sequence). The CDR3 totals 14 residues. CDR3 residues: CASSLRGMGEKLFF. The CDR3 DNA follows: TGTGCCAGCAGTCTCAGGGGAATGGGTGAAAAACTGTTTTTT.

The rearrangement joins TRBV19 to TRBJ2-2; 7 bases agree with TRBD2. From germline, CDR1 is LNHDA and CDR2 SQIVND (reference sequence). The CDR3 has 17 residues. The V gene end was trimmed by 0 bases and the J gene end by 5 bases; junction bases not matched to a gene: 9. The CDR3 DNA is TGTGCCAGTAGTATAGATATTACGGGGGGACGGACCGGGGAGCTGTTTTTT. Its protein is CASSIDITGGRTGELFF.

The chain combines TRBV10-3 with TRBJ2-1; 9 bases map to TRBD2. The germline V gene has CDR1 ENHRY and CDR2 SYGVKD. This CDR3 has 19 amino acids. V shed 2 bases, J shed 7 bases, and the junction held 18 bases outside the gene matches. CDR3 nucleotides: TGTGCCATCAGTGAGGCGAGAGGGGGATGGGGGACTAGCAATAATGAGCAGTTCTTC. Encoded protein: CAISEARGGWGTSNNEQFF.